Listed here are 22 T cell receptor beta chains from one sample, sequenced in a study of blood T cells in healthy people across ages. A second PCR, run for 7 to 11 cycles, used a sample-barcoded 5' primer plus a J-beta primer mix. TCRdb analysed the 5' RACE reads with MiXCR anew, one entry per CDR3 protein. Among 1.8 million or so distinct CDR3 sequences listed, 30% to 40% were seen once. The material sequenced was blood. The source of these receptors is a human donor in good health.

The table lists this clonotype with a few counts. An end of the junction does not agree with germline; a read error may underlie this. The chain is built from TRBV7-2 and TRBJ2-3; no clear D. The CDR3 totals 16 residues. Germline-derived CDR1 and CDR2 are SGHTA and FQGNSA. CDR3 region: CASSLVAQAHTDMQYF. Written as DNA, the CDR3 is TGTGCCAGCAGCTTAGTCGCCCAGGCCCACACAGATATGCAGTATTTT.

This clonotype turned up a few times. The genes are TRBV20-1 and TRBJ2-5, with D hard to call. From germline, CDR1 is DFQATT and CDR2 SNEGSKA (reference sequence). Deletions cut 6 bases from V and 3 bases from J, with 8 bases between. The CDR3 extends over 11 amino acids. In DNA form, the CDR3 reads TGCAGTGCGGGGTTTGAAGAGACCCAGTACTTC. Residues: CSAGFEETQYF.

The CDR3 DNA follows: TGCAGTGCTAGAAGGGCGGGTGACACAGATACGCAGTATTTT. Protein product: CSARRAGDTDTQYF. The V call is TRBV20-1, the J call TRBJ2-3, with D perhaps matching TRBD2 (5 bases). V lost 2 bases, J lost 2 bases, and 11 bases lay in between. CDR3 length equals 14 residues. Germline V gene lookup returns CDR1 DFQATT and CDR2 SNEGSKA (reference sequence).

For the CDR3, the DNA is TGTGCCAGCAGCCCCAGCGAGCGGGGGAACACCGGGGAGCTGTTTTTT. Translation gives CASSPSERGNTGELFF. This sequence joins TRBV5-4 and TRBJ2-2; 7 bases fit TRBD2. The CDR3 is 16 residues long. CDR1 is SGHNT and CDR2 is YYREEE in the germline V gene (reference sequence). V dropped 4 bases and J dropped 1; count of bases not matched to a gene: 7.

V gene TRBV12-3 or TRBV12-4 combines with J gene TRBJ2-7; D may be TRBD1 or TRBD2 (6 bases each). The ends were cut back, 4 bases at V and 7 bases at J, with 14 bases in the middle. This CDR3 comprises 13 residues. The chain's CDR3 is CASSYNRAGEQYF. In DNA, the CDR3 is TGTGCCAGCAGTTATAACAGGGCGGGGGAGCAGTACTTC.

This clonotype was counted once. One base separates it from a far larger clone, so it is likely a read error. This rearrangement joins TRBV11-2 to TRBJ2-3; D unclear. CDR1 and CDR2 from the germline V gene are SGHAT and FQNNGV. This CDR3 region has 11 residues. CDR3 residues: CAGSLEDTQYF. The CDR3 DNA sequence: TGTGCCGGCAGCTTAGAAGATACGCAGTATTTT.

Details on this clonotype: Just one base apart from a much larger clone, this may be a read error. The chain recombines TRBV13 with TRBJ2-7; 7 bases line up with TRBD2. Germline CDR1 is PRHDT and CDR2 is FYEKMQ (reference sequence). The CDR3 consists of 12 residues. The junction had 7 bases not matched to a gene; V was cut back by 5 bases and J by 9 bases. CDR3 bases: TGTGCCAGCAGCGAGTGGGAGGGAGGGCAGTACTTC. Translation gives CASSEWEGGQYF.

The V call is TRBV4-3, the J call TRBJ2-1; D is unclear. The CDR3 runs to 17 residues. V lost 0 bases, J lost 2 bases, and 14 bases lay in between. Per the germline V gene, CDR1 is LGHNA and CDR2 is YSLEER. The CDR3: CASSQDLRQDPYNEQFF. DNA of the CDR3: TGCGCCAGCAGCCAAGATCTAAGGCAGGACCCCTACAATGAGCAGTTCTTC.

The chain has TRBV7-8 and TRBJ2-5; D is uncertain. The V end lost 4 bases, the J end lost 4 bases, and 16 bases lay between the germline ends. This CDR3 is 15 amino acids long. The germline CDR1 and CDR2 sequences are SGHVS and FQNEAQ. CDR3 DNA: TGTGCCAGCAGCTCGTCAAATCGGAACCCAGAGACCCAGTACTTC. Protein sequence: CASSSSNRNPETQYF.

Comments on this clonotype: At one of its ends the junction is not consistent with the germline gene, which may arise from a read error. V usage is TRBV5-1 and J usage is TRBJ1-2; D might be TRBD1 (5 bases). The germline gives CDR1 SGHRS, CDR2 YFSETQ. The CDR3 runs 14 residues. The CDR3 DNA sequence: TGCGCCCGCAGCTTGTACGACAGTCTGGATGGCTACACCTTC. Protein sequence: CARSLYDSLDGYTF.

This chain joins TRBV6-5 and TRBJ1-1; no reliable D call. From germline, CDR1 is MNHEY and CDR2 SVGAGI. The CDR3 consists of 13 residues. Trimming took off 5 bases at V and 5 bases at J, with 12 bases between the two ends. The CDR3: CASSPRTWTEAFF. CDR3 nucleotides: TGTGCCAGCAGTCCCCGAACTTGGACTGAAGCTTTCTTT.

The chain uses TRBV28 and TRBJ2-5; 10 positions agree with TRBD1. From germline, CDR1 is MDHEN and CDR2 SYDVKM. The junction had 3 bases not matched to a gene; V was cut back by 6 bases and J by 2 bases. The CDR3 is 14 amino acids. CDR3 in amino acids: CASRKDRGQETQYF. The CDR3 nucleotides read TGTGCCAGCAGGAAGGACAGGGGGCAAGAGACCCAGTACTTC.

The chain joins TRBV4-2 to TRBJ2-7; TRBD1 matches 9 bases. Germline lookup yields CDR1 LGHNA and CDR2 YNFKEQ. Trimming at V came to 7 bases and at J to 2 bases, leaving 9 bases not matched to a gene. There are 15 residues in the CDR3. The CDR3 here is CASNHLRDRAYEQYF. The CDR3 coding sequence is TGTGCCAGCAACCATCTCCGGGACAGGGCCTACGAGCAGTACTTC.

In the case of this clonotype: This may be a read error: a much more frequent sequence differs by one nucleotide. The rearrangement links TRBV24-1 to TRBJ2-7; TRBD2 might be the D (5 bases). V lost 5 bases to trimming and J lost 6 bases, with 25 bases between them. The CDR3 spans 17 residues. Germline V lookup: CDR1 KGHDR, CDR2 SFDVKD. Here the CDR3 reads CATSAHSEGPHTSEQYF. The CDR3 bases are TGTGCCACCAGTGCCCATTCAGAGGGTCCTCACACCAGCGAGCAGTACTTC.

The sample holds many counts of this clonotype. The chain joins TRBV4-3 to TRBJ2-3; D is ambiguous. The CDR3 runs 14 residues. With 0 bases removed from V and 3 bases from J, the gap between germline ends came to 7 bases. CDR1 and CDR2 from the germline V gene are LGHNA and YSLEER. The CDR3 sequence is CASSQDIRTDTQYF. CDR3 coding DNA: TGCGCCAGCAGCCAAGATATCAGGACAGATACGCAGTATTTT.

The genes are TRBV25-1 and TRBJ2-5, with a weak D call TRBD2 (6 bases). This CDR3 contains 15 residues. Germline V gives CDR1 MGHDK, CDR2 SYGVNS. V was cut by 1 base and J by 0 bases, with 9 bases left in between. The CDR3 reads CASSEFGGDQETQYF. In DNA, the CDR3 is TGTGCCAGCAGTGAATTCGGCGGGGACCAAGAGACCCAGTACTTC. The full variable domain, with the rest looked up from reference TRBV25-1 and TRBJ2-5, is EADIYQTPRYLVIGTGKKITLECSQTMGHDKMYWYQQDPGMELHLIHYSYGVNSTEKGDLSSESTVSRIRTEHFPLTLESARPSHTSQYLCASSEFGGDQETQYFGPGTRLLVL.

This clonotype was found a few times. The V and J genes are TRBV6-2 or TRBV6-3 and TRBJ2-7, with 7 positions matching TRBD1. Germline V lookup: CDR1 MNHEY, CDR2 SVGEGT. The CDR3 is made up of 13 amino acids. After removal of 7 bases from V and 3 bases from J, the junction contained 6 bases not matched to a gene. The CDR3 sequence: CASTAGGIYEQYF. As DNA, the CDR3 is TGTGCCAGCACGGCAGGGGGTATCTACGAGCAGTACTTC.

This clonotype has a single count. Its ends do not fully match the called genes, so a read error is possible. This chain joins TRBV3-1 and TRBJ2-3, with D unclear. The CDR3 loop spans 13 amino acids. The germline V gene encodes CDR1 LGHDT and CDR2 YNNKEL (reference sequence). The CDR3 DNA follows: TGTGCCAGCGGCCAAGATATGTCAGATACGCAGTATTTT. Its protein is CASGQDMSDTQYF.

This clonotype was picked up a small number of times. This chain connects TRBV2 to TRBJ1-2; 8 positions match TRBD1. The CDR3 totals 15 residues. With V trimmed by 8 bases and J by 6 bases, 14 bases remained unmatched. Germline lookup yields CDR1 SNHLY and CDR2 FYNNEI. CDR3 in amino acids: CASVYSQGASDGYTF. The CDR3, as DNA: TGTGCCAGCGTATATAGCCAGGGGGCTTCGGATGGCTACACCTTC.

The rearrangement uses TRBV5-1 and TRBJ2-1, with D perhaps matching TRBD2 (6 bases). Trimming took off 0 bases at V and 8 bases at J, with 15 bases between the two ends. From germline, CDR1 is SGHRS and CDR2 YFSETQ. This CDR3 comprises 15 residues. CDR3 residues: CASSLATGGYDEQFF. The CDR3, as DNA: TGCGCCAGCAGCTTGGCCACTGGAGGGTACGATGAGCAGTTCTTC.

There are a few counts of this clonotype. The rearrangement uses TRBV10-3 and TRBJ1-2; 8 bases are a match to TRBD1. CDR1 is ENHRY and CDR2 is SYGVKD in the germline V gene. V trimming: 3 bases; J trimming: 3 bases; junction bases outside the gene matches: 15. The CDR3 has 18 residues. The CDR3 nucleotides are TGTGCCATCAGTGAAACCGGGACAGGCGTTCTGGGAGACTATGGCTACACCTTC. It translates to CAISETGTGVLGDYGYTF.

The V and J genes are TRBV29-1 and TRBJ1-1, with 10 bases aligning to TRBD1. J was trimmed by 6 bases and V by 6 bases; bases with no gene match: 1. Per germline, CDR1 SQVTM and CDR2 ANQGSEA. This CDR3 region has 11 residues. CDR3 protein: CSVDRGPEAFF. In nucleotides, the CDR3 is TGCAGCGTCGACAGGGGGCCTGAAGCTTTCTTT.